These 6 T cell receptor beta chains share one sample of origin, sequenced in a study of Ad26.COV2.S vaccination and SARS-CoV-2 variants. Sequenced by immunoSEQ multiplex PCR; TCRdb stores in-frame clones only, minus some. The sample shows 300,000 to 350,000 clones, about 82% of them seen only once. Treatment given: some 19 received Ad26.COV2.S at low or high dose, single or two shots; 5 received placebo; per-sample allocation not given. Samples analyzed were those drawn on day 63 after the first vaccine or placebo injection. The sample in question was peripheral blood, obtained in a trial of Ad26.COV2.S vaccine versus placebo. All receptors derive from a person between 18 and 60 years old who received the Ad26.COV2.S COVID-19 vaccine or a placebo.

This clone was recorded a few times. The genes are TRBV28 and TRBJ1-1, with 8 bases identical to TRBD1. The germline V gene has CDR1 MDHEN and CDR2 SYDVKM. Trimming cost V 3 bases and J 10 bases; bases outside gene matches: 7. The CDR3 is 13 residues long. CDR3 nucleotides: TGTGCCAGCAGTTTTCTCAGGGGGCAGGGAGCTTTCTTT. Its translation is CASSFLRGQGAFF. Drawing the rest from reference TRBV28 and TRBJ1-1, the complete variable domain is DVKVTQSSRYLVKRTGEKVFLECVQDMDHENMFWYRQDPGLGLRLIYFSYDVKMKEKGDIPEGYSVSREKKERFSLILESASTNQTSMYLCASSFLRGQGAFFGQGTRLTVV.

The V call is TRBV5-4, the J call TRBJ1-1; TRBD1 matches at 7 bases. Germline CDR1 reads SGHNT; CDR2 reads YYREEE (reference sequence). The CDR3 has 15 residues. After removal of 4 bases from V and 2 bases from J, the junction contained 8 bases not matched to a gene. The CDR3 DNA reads TGTGCCAGCAGCGTGGCACAGGGGCTTAACACTGAAGCTTTCTTT. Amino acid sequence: CASSVAQGLNTEAFF.

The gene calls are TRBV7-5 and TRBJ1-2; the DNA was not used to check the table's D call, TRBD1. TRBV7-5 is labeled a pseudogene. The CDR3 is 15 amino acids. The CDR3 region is CVRSLPQQGSVGYTF. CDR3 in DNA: TGTGTCAGAAGCTTACCTCAACAGGGGTCCGTGGGCTACACCTTC.

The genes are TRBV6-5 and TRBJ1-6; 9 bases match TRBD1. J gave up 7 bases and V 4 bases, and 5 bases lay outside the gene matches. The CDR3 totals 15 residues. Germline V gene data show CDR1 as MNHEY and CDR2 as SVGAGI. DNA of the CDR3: TGTGCCAGCAGTTTGGACAGGGGAGGGAATTCACCCCTCCACTTT. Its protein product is CASSLDRGGNSPLHF.

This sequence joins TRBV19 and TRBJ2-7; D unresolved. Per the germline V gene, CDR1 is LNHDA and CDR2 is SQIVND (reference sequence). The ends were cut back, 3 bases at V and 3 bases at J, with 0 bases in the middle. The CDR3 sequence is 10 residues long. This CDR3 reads CASSIYEQYF. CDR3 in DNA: TGTGCCAGTAGTATCTACGAGCAGTACTTC.

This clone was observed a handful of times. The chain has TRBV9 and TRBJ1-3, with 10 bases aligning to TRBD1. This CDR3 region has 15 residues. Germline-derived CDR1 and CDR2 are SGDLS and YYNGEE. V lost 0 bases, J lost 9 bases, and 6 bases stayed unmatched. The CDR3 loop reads CASSVAGGTGATIYF. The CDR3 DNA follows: TGTGCCAGCAGCGTAGCTGGGGGGACAGGGGCCACCATATATTTT. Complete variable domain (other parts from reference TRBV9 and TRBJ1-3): DSGVTQTPKHLITATGQRVTLRCSPRSGDLSVYWYQQSLDQGLQFLIQYYNGEERAKGNILERFSAQQFPDLHSELNLSSLELGDSALYFCASSVAGGTGATIYFGEGSWLTVV.